The 22 T cell receptor beta chains below were found in one sample sequenced in a study of blood T cell repertoires in COVID-19. Here immunoSEQ multiplex PCR was the method, and the copy in TCRdb shows in-frame clones only, minus some. The profile covers about 100,000 clones, with about 90% appearing a single time and 6.5% to 8% taken by the ten largest. Source material: peripheral blood. All receptors come from a man aged 25 to 40 in a cohort sampled during active COVID-19.

This chain connects TRBV18 to TRBJ2-3; D gene unclear. The CDR3 extends over 13 amino acids. Germline V gives CDR1 KGHSH, CDR2 LQKENI. Trimming stripped 2 bases from V and 3 bases from J, with 6 bases between. The DNA of the CDR3 is TGTGCCAGCTCACCAAAGAGGACAGATACGCAGTATTTT. This translates into CASSPKRTDTQYF.

The J gene is TRBJ1-2, the V gene TRBV12-5, with D possibly being TRBD1 (5 bases). The V gene lost 0 bases and the J gene lost 7 bases, with 15 bases spanning the gap. The CDR3 loop spans 15 amino acids. Germline V gene lookup returns CDR1 LGHNT and CDR2 FRNRAP. The chain's CDR3 is CASGLVHGREGGYTF. CDR3 DNA sequence: TGTGCTAGTGGTTTGGTACATGGCAGGGAGGGTGGCTACACCTTC. The full variable domain, with the rest looked up from reference TRBV12-5 and TRBJ1-2, is DARVTQTPRHKVTEMGQEVTMRCQPILGHNTVFWYRQTMMQGLELLAYFRNRAPLDDSGMPKDRFSAEMPDATLATLKIQPSEPRDSAVYFCASGLVHGREGGYTFGSGTRLTVV.

This clone was detected a few times. V usage is TRBV27 and J usage is TRBJ2-7, with D maybe TRBD1 (6 bases). The ends were cut back, 10 bases at V and 1 base at J, with 20 bases in the middle. The CDR3 has 15 residues. From germline, CDR1 is MNHEY and CDR2 SMNVEV (reference sequence). CDR3 loop: CATRSTNRESYEQYF. CDR3 nucleotides: TGTGCCACACGGTCAACTAACAGGGAGTCCTACGAGCAGTACTTC.

The sample holds a few counts of this clone. The J gene is TRBJ1-1, the V gene TRBV7-9; possible D gene TRBD1, 6 bases. Per the germline V gene, CDR1 is SEHNR and CDR2 is FQNEAQ (reference sequence). The CDR3 has 14 amino acids. Between the trimmed V and J ends, which lost 2 bases and 7 bases, there was a span of 14 bases. The CDR3 DNA reads as TGTGCCAGCAGCTTAACGATCGGACAGTATGAAGCTTTCTTT. As protein: CASSLTIGQYEAFF.

This chain joins TRBV6-5 and TRBJ1-3; no clear D. V dropped 6 bases and J dropped 0 bases, with 12 bases sitting between them. The CDR3 runs 15 residues. The germline gives CDR1 MNHEY, CDR2 SVGAGI. DNA for the CDR3: TGTGCCAGCAGCTCCCGACTGAACTCTGGAAACACCATATATTTT. It translates to CASSSRLNSGNTIYF.

The V call is TRBV18, the J call TRBJ2-1, with TRBD1 as a possible D gene (5 bases). Per germline, CDR1 KGHSH and CDR2 LQKENI. This CDR3 region has 14 residues. Trimming took off 6 bases at V and 6 bases at J, with 15 bases between the two ends. The CDR3 reads CASSPDSNSNEQFF. The CDR3 region has the DNA TGTGCCAGCTCTCCCGACAGTAACAGCAATGAGCAGTTCTTC.

This chain joins TRBV10-3 and TRBJ2-1; D not resolved. The ends were cut back, 7 bases at V and 5 bases at J, with 6 bases in the middle. The CDR3 runs 11 residues. Germline V gene sequence: CDR1 ENHRY, CDR2 SYGVKD. In DNA form, the CDR3 reads TGTGCCATCACAGCGAACAATGAGCAGTTCTTC. This encodes CAITANNEQFF.

The chain combines TRBV6-5 with TRBJ2-1; 10 bases agree with TRBD2. From germline, CDR1 is MNHEY and CDR2 SVGAGI. This CDR3 region has 15 residues. Trimming at V came to 7 bases and at J to 2 bases, leaving 5 bases not matched to a gene. This CDR3 reads CASNPSGGAYNEQFF. CDR3 DNA sequence: TGTGCCAGCAACCCAAGCGGGGGGGCCTACAATGAGCAGTTCTTC.

The chain combines TRBV7-2 with TRBJ1-1; TRBD1 matches 11 bases. Germline lookup yields CDR1 SGHTA and CDR2 FQGNSA. The length of the CDR3 is 14 residues. The junction had 3 bases not matched to a gene; V was cut back by 4 bases and J by 5 bases. This CDR3 reads CASSSDRGHTEAFF. As DNA, the CDR3 is TGTGCCAGCAGCTCGGACAGGGGGCATACTGAAGCTTTCTTT. Full variable domain (missing parts from reference TRBV7-2 and TRBJ1-1): GAGVSQSPSNKVTEKGKDVELRCDPISGHTALYWYRQSLGQGLEFLIYFQGNSAPDKSGLPSDRFSAERTGGSVSTLTIQRTQQEDSAVYLCASSSDRGHTEAFFGQGTRLTVV.

This chain connects TRBV28 to TRBJ2-5; tentatively, D is TRBD2 (6 bases). Trimming stripped 10 bases from V and 1 base from J, with 16 bases between. Germline assignment: CDR1 MDHEN and CDR2 SYDVKM. The CDR3 extends over 14 amino acids. CDR3 sequence: CATNEGGVQETQYF. The CDR3 nucleotides read TGTGCCACGAATGAAGGCGGGGTCCAAGAGACCCAGTACTTC. The full variable domain, with the rest looked up from reference TRBV28 and TRBJ2-5, is DVKVTQSSRYLVKRTGEKVFLECVQDMDHENMFWYRQDPGLGLRLIYFSYDVKMKEKGDIPEGYSVSREKKERFSLILESASTNQTSMYLCATNEGGVQETQYFGPGTRLLVL.

Points on this clone: At one end, the junction sequence differs from germline, possibly due to a read error. This chain uses TRBV14 with TRBJ1-5; 8 bases line up with TRBD1. The germline gives CDR1 SGHDN, CDR2 FVKESK. This CDR3 spans 14 amino acids. Here the CDR3 DNA reads TGTGCCAGCAGCCGGGCAGGGGGCTATCACCCCCAGCATTTT. This translates into CASSRAGGYHPQHF.

CDR3 residues: CASSPTGVGTEAFF. The CDR3 coding sequence is TGTGCCAGCAGCCCAACAGGGGTGGGCACTGAAGCTTTCTTT. The rearrangement joins TRBV7-2 to TRBJ1-1, with 7 positions matching TRBD1. This CDR3 is built from 14 residues. Trimming cost V 5 bases and J 4 bases; bases outside gene matches: 7. From germline, CDR1 is SGHTA and CDR2 FQGNSA.

The CDR3 DNA is TGTGCCAGCAGCTTGGGACATGATATATACGAGCAGTACTTC. Translated: CASSLGHDIYEQYF. The gene calls are TRBV11-3 and TRBJ2-7; a weak D match, TRBD1 (6 bases). V was clipped by 3 bases and J by 4 bases, with 13 bases between them. Germline V gene data show CDR1 as SGHNT and CDR2 as YENEEA. The CDR3 sequence is 14 residues long.

The chain has TRBV21-1 and TRBJ2-1; the D segment call TRBD1 is taken from the table without a DNA check. TRBV21-1 is reported as a pseudogene. This CDR3 comprises 18 residues. The CDR3 region is CASNNCPLLCIGGREQFF. As DNA, the CDR3 is TGTGCCAGCAACAATTGTCCCCTCCTATGTATAGGGGGCAGGGAGCAGTTCTTC.

The chain has TRBV1 and TRBJ2-2; the D call in the table, TRBD1, was not verified against the DNA. TRBV1 is a pseudogene segment. This CDR3 spans 15 amino acids. In DNA form, the CDR3 reads TGCACCAGCAGCCCGGGACAGGGGAACACCGGGGAGCTGTTTTTT. Protein: CTSSPGQGNTGELFF.

The chain links TRBV6-5 to TRBJ2-3; TRBD2 is a possible D gene (5 bases). Germline CDR1 MNHEY, CDR2 SVGAGI. The V and J ends lost 6 bases and 4 bases respectively, with 11 bases between them. The CDR3 runs 13 residues. For the CDR3, the DNA is TGTGCCAGCAGGCTAGCAGTTTCAGATACGCAGTATTTT. Its protein product is CASRLAVSDTQYF.

The sample holds one count of this clone. The chain links TRBV18 to TRBJ2-1; D remains ambiguous. Germline-derived CDR1 and CDR2 are KGHSH and LQKENI. V was clipped by 3 bases and J by 7 bases, with 7 bases between them. This CDR3 is 12 amino acids long. In DNA form, the CDR3 reads TGTGCCAGCTCACCCCTAGGAAATGAGCAGTTCTTC. Its protein product is CASSPLGNEQFF.

The J gene is TRBJ2-1, the V gene TRBV9; 8 bases are shared with TRBD2. The V segment lost 0 bases and the J segment 10 bases; nucleotides outside the gene matches: 12. Germline CDR1 and CDR2: SGDLS and YYNGEE. This CDR3 spans 16 amino acids. The CDR3 loop reads CASSVGYGGAVVEQFF. The DNA for the CDR3 is TGTGCCAGCAGCGTAGGATACGGGGGGGCCGTTGTGGAGCAGTTCTTC. Complete variable domain (other parts from reference TRBV9 and TRBJ2-1): DSGVTQTPKHLITATGQRVTLRCSPRSGDLSVYWYQQSLDQGLQFLIQYYNGEERAKGNILERFSAQQFPDLHSELNLSSLELGDSALYFCASSVGYGGAVVEQFFGPGTRLTVL.

The genes are TRBV9 and TRBJ2-1, with D perhaps TRBD2 (5 bases). Trimming left V 3 bases short and J 3 bases short, with 13 bases between. The CDR3 extends over 15 amino acids. Germline values: CDR1 SGDLS, CDR2 YYNGEE. The CDR3 region has the DNA TGTGCCAGCAGCGCCGAGGGTACCAGCTACAATGAGCAGTTCTTC. It is translated as CASSAEGTSYNEQFF.

V is TRBV5-1 and J is TRBJ2-5, with 12 positions matching TRBD2. The CDR3 is made up of 16 amino acids. The J segment lost 1 base and the V segment lost 2 bases, leaving 3 bases of the junction unmatched. Germline V CDR1 and CDR2: SGHRS, YFSETQ. In DNA form, the CDR3 reads TGCGCCAGCAGCTTTCGGACTAGCGGGACCCAAGAGACCCAGTACTTC. Translation: CASSFRTSGTQETQYF.

This chain joins TRBV9 and TRBJ1-2; unclear D gene. Germline lookup yields CDR1 SGDLS and CDR2 YYNGEE. This CDR3 region has 13 residues. V was pared by 0 bases and J by 2 bases, with 5 bases between. CDR3 protein: CASSVGPNYGYTF. The DNA for the CDR3 is TGTGCCAGCAGCGTAGGGCCCAACTATGGCTACACCTTC.

This clone was counted a few times. V and J are TRBV5-4 and TRBJ2-5; 11 bases align to TRBD2. The germline CDR1 and CDR2 sequences are SGHNT and YYREEE (reference sequence). The junction had 8 bases not matched to a gene; V was cut back by 4 bases and J by 9 bases. The CDR3 totals 14 residues. The DNA of the CDR3 is TGTGCCAGCAGCGAGACTAGCGGGGATTACGCCCAGTACTTC. Residues: CASSETSGDYAQYF.